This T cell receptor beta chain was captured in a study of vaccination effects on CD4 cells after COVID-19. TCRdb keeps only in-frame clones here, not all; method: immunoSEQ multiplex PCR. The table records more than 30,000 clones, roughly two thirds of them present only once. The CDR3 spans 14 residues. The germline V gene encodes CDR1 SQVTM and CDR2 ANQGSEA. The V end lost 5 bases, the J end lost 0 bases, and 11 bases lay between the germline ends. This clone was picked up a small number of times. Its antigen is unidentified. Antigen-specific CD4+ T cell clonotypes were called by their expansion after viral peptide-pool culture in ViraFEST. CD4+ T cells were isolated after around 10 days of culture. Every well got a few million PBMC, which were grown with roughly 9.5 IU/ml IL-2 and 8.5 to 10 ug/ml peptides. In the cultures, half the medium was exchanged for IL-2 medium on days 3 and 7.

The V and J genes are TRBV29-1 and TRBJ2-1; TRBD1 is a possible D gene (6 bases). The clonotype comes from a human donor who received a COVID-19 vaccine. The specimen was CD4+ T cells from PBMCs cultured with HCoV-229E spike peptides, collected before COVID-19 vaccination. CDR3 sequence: CSVSPQGSYNEQFF. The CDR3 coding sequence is TGCAGCGTTTCACCACAGGGCTCCTACAATGAGCAGTTCTTC.